The 4 T cell receptor beta chains reported below all come from one sample, sequenced in a study of blood T cell repertoires in COVID-19. Here immunoSEQ multiplex PCR was the method, and the copy in TCRdb shows in-frame clones only, minus some. The sample shows approximately 250,000 clones, around 83% of them seen only once. Sequences were obtained from peripheral blood. These receptors all stem from a man aged 18 to 30 with active or convalescent COVID-19.

The chain carries TRBV27 and TRBJ1-1; D uncertain. The germline V gene has CDR1 MNHEY and CDR2 SMNVEV (reference sequence). The V end was cut by 3 bases, the J end by 0 bases, with 8 bases between. The CDR3 length is 14 residues. In nucleotides, the CDR3 is TGTGCCAGCAGTTTTCACTATCTGAACACTGAAGCTTTCTTT. This codes for CASSFHYLNTEAFF.

The J gene is TRBJ1-2, the V gene TRBV12-3 or TRBV12-4, with D possibly being TRBD1 (6 bases). This CDR3 has 12 amino acids. V lost 5 bases, J lost 8 bases, and 12 bases lay in between. CDR3 nucleotides: TGTGCCAGCAGTGCAGGGGTCCGAGGCTACACCTTC. The encoded protein is CASSAGVRGYTF.

The chain is built from TRBV5-1 and TRBJ2-5; D possibly corresponds to TRBD1 (5 bases). Germline V gives CDR1 SGHRS, CDR2 YFSETQ. V was shortened by 0 bases and J by 4 bases, with 13 bases between the two germline ends. The length of the CDR3 is 15 residues. CDR3 sequence reads: CASSLGQGGRETQYF. The CDR3, as DNA: TGCGCCAGCAGCTTGGGGCAGGGTGGGCGAGAGACCCAGTACTTC.

The gene calls are TRBV24-1 and TRBJ2-1; TRBD2 agrees at 11 bases. CDR3 length: 18 amino acids. The V gene end was trimmed by 7 bases and the J gene end by 6 bases; junction bases not matched to a gene: 16. Germline V gene data show CDR1 as KGHDR and CDR2 as SFDVKD. The CDR3 DNA reads TGTGCCACCAGCCTCTACAGCTCTAGCGGGGGGCTCACCAATGAGCAGTTCTTC. It encodes CATSLYSSSGGLTNEQFF.